A single count supports the clone carrying this T cell receptor beta chain. This record belongs to a study of blood T cell repertoires in COVID-19. Study information: T cells, B-cell-depleted T cells, or PBMCs supplied cDNA or gDNA.

Recovered participants had two consecutive negative NP/OP PCR tests, healthcare professional clearance, or symptom resolution. This CDR3 contains 13 residues. Germline CDR1 is LNHDA and CDR2 is SQIVND (reference sequence). V was shortened by 5 bases and J by 0 bases, with 7 bases between the two germline ends. Data came from immunoSEQ multiplex PCR; TCRdb stores just in-frame clones and leaves some out. Counted here are roughly 170,000 clones, around 73% occurring once; the ten biggest clones make up 15% to 20%. Sequencing was performed on PBMCs or T cells enriched from blood (not recorded which). This clonotype originated in a woman between 45 and 65 years old who had recovered from COVID-19. The chain recombines TRBV19 with TRBJ1-1; D not resolved. The CDR3 spells CASSRSLNTEAFF. As DNA, the CDR3 is TGTGCCAGTAGTCGTTCTTTGAACACTGAAGCTTTCTTT.